This paragraph reports one T cell receptor (beta chain). The specificity of this receptor is unknown. Base qualities are not provided; no much larger clone lies one nucleotide away. This entry comes from a study of cytomegalovirus exposure and HLA in healthy donors (dated by TCRdb to 2015 to 2018). Broadly, across the study: An earlier analysis of several hundred of the donors reported approximately 260 Gb of sequence data and 117 million unique TCR beta sequences obtained from around 190 million T cells. An early release covering roughly 600 HLA-typed donors comprised 300 to 350 gigabases of sequencing data and some 79 million unique TCR sequences. Donor age, sex, ethnicity and CMV serostatus were collected together with the repertoire data. Along with the approximately 700-subject first cohort, a separate validation cohort of around 120 different subjects was used. Every discovery cohort repertoire had been produced on one sequencing platform. The number of donors typed differed by locus, with roughly 620-630 for A, B, C, DRB1 and DQB1, roughly 520 for DQA1, 600 to 610 for DPA1, and 400 to 490 for DPB1. HLA typing included class I and class II loci at four-digit resolution. Rather than using new phenotypic data, the later analysis identified candidate immune exposures from TCR beta sequences and from how often those sequences occurred across donors. Among 300 to 450 genotyped donors of the cohort, an average of about 240,000 unique TCR beta nucleotide sequences were sequenced per donor, roughly a sixth of them non-productive. Four to six DR-DQ haplotypes were handled as single units for association and clustering, since linkage in the cohort was strong. The study profiled the T cell repertoires of about 720 subjects by immunosequencing and related them to cytomegalovirus serostatus. Among the approximately 400 genotyped donors, roughly 80% belonged to the genetic ancestry cluster associated with self-reported Caucasian donors. In a later analysis, previously published TCR beta repertoires from 670 or so donors were re-analyzed and high-resolution HLA genotyping was added so that TCR occurrence patterns could be studied. In a later genetic analysis, genome-wide SNP genotypes for 398 of the 666 donors were used, and that subset was treated as a discovery cohort. High-throughput TCR immunosequencing, statistical association of individual TCRs with disease status, and machine learning were combined to predict cytomegalovirus infection status. An earlier analysis of fewer than 700 of the donors applied high-throughput TCR beta sequencing to assess whether each TCR beta V gene segment acted as functional or pseudogenic. The study aimed to test whether signatures of past pathogen exposure could be identified by cataloging public T cell receptors.

Between the V and J ends, shortened by 6 bases and 5 bases respectively, the junction contains 17 bases. From a lookup of the germline V gene, CDR1 and CDR2 are MNHNS and SASEGT. There are 15 amino acids in the CDR3, from cysteine to phenylalanine inclusive. Of the read, only the CDR3 DNA is kept; its 45 bases are in frame from base 1. The paper as a whole reports these results and caveats: Some IMGT-functional V segments, including TRBV6-2 and TRBV6-3, could not be told apart with the 87-base-pair reads, so those segments were excluded. Correlated functional status among segregating V segments might reflect linkage disequilibrium, but an unknown experimental factor could not be ruled out. Most TCR sequences were seen in very few donors, while some public TCRs were found in many individuals. The presence/absence analyses assumed that sequencing depth was roughly uniform across donors, and that assumption may not be true. Cytomegalovirus status was reported to be diagnosed by the classifier with high specificity and sensitivity in both the original and validation cohorts. Several of the top co-occurrence clusters appeared to be linked to parvovirus B19, influenza, CMV and Epstein-Barr virus, according to a later analysis. In vitro tests confirmed that a few of the cytomegalovirus-associated TCR beta chains recognize cytomegalovirus antigens. Strong co-occurrence of HLA alleles, especially DR and DQ, made assigning TCR associations to individual alleles difficult. Because HLA typing was unavailable for some donors at each locus, only the typed subset was used in association tests. At a false discovery rate of 0.05, a later analysis linked 15,000 to 20,000 TCR beta sequences to specific HLA alleles. In a later genetic analysis, fewer N-insertions in productive TCRs were reported among donors in an Asian-associated ancestry cluster than the 666-donor mean. A later analysis found that TCR association rates varied across HLA loci, with DRB1 alleles showing the most associated TCRs and HLA-C alleles the fewest. The only immune exposure information available for the cohort was CMV serostatus. A further reported finding was that TCR beta sequences accurately predicted the HLA-A and HLA-B alleles for most subjects in the first cohort. The cohort was sequenced for TCR beta chains only, and without alpha or paired-chain data the features that could be detected were limited. The authors suggested that the approach could potentially be generalized to other disease states and immunological phenotypes. The study gave a list of more than 150 TCR beta chains associated with cytomegalovirus. Compared with equally common non-associated chains, HLA-associated TCR beta chains in a later analysis were more clonally expanded and had lower generation probabilities. A group of highly shared sequence variants was considered likely to be a technical artifact of the sequencing pipeline. Broadly in line with IMGT annotations, most TCR beta V segments showed up in productive rearrangements about 90% or about 30% of the time in an earlier analysis of approximately 600 of the donors. V-gene and J-gene trimming of TCR beta chains was associated with a missense DCLRE1C variant in a later genetic analysis, and the association was replicated in an independent cohort. According to a later analysis, most CMV-associated TCR beta chains appeared to be HLA-restricted, and the HLA associations seemed to be driven largely by CMV exposure. Over 15 rarely observed V segments, including chromosome 9 orphons, were excluded from the earlier analysis of approximately 600 of the donors because counts were too low.

Receptor libraries were prepared by the immunoSEQ multiplex PCR assay. The multiplex PCR relied on a mix of 60 forward primers for TCR Vbeta segments and 13 reverse primers for TCR Jbeta segments. A multiplex PCR assay on genomic DNA amplified the CDR3 region of rearranged TCR beta genes. Amplified TCR beta libraries were sequenced as 87-base-pair reads on the Illumina HiSeq System. Processing in the source paper ran as follows. In a later analysis, some 80 million unique TCR beta chains were counted across the roughly 700 repertoires, and roughly 10 million of these chains were shared by at least two donors. Raw reads were error-corrected and collapsed into unique sequences by a nearest-neighbor algorithm in which closely related sequences were merged to remove PCR and sequencing errors. CDR3 sequences were aligned to IMGT reference sequences to assign V, D and J gene segments. For a sequence to be retained, a match of at least six nucleotides was required to both a V gene segment and a J gene segment. A rearrangement was called productive if the CDR3 had no stop codons and remained in frame with V and J, and every other rearrangement was called non-productive. Following IMGT convention, CDR3 was defined as the stretch from the second conserved V-encoded cysteine up to the conserved J-encoded phenylalanine. The earlier analysis of about 590 of the donors excluded sequences that lacked an unambiguous match to a single V gene segment. An earlier analysis of a few hundred of the donors called V segments functional above 56.7% productive rearrangements and segregating when the between-donor standard deviation exceeded 5%. A statistical classification framework was developed to diagnose cytomegalovirus status using the catalog of TCR beta chain sequences. V and J gene assignment, in a later analysis, came from comparing TCR nucleotide sequences with IMGT/GENE-DB human TR gene sequences. The TCRdist pipeline was used in a later analysis to assign CDR3 sequences and most-parsimonious VDJ recombination scenarios. A later analysis defined each TCR beta chain by its CDR3 amino acid sequence plus V-gene family, and excluded reads lacking a unique V-gene family. As a way to deal with suspected cross-contamination and a sequencing artifact, a later analysis dropped under 600 nucleotide sequences that were highly shared and had low generation probability. For each public chain, a later analysis derived a clonal expansion index from normalized ranks of inferred template counts within each repertoire. Generation probabilities in a later analysis came from a VDJ recombination model fitted to out-of-frame rearrangements, and those results were checked against IGoR. A later analysis scored TCR-TCR, TCR-HLA and TCR-CMV co-occurrence with hypergeometric tests, applying a repertoire-size bias correction to TCR pairs. To estimate false discovery rates, a later analysis permuted the HLA or CMV assignments 20 times. A later analysis grouped co-occurring TCRs with DBSCAN, adding TCRdist sequence similarity when clustering within HLA-allele-positive subsets. For co-occurrence clustering, repertoires with fewer than 30,000 or more than 120,000 public chains were excluded, along with about five repertoires with anomalous nucleotide sharing. TCRdb provides this immuneACCESS table in a form limited to in-frame rearrangements. Some clones are lacking; in checked studies, under half of them reflect an unresolved V gene, and why the rest are absent is not known. V and J calls and clone size are as listed in that table; D and trimming were resolved from the DNA. In this sample the table shows around 140,000 clones, 75% to 80% of which occur a single time. The ten largest account for roughly 0.99% of the sample.

The cohort consisted of 650 to 850 healthy bone marrow donors. At the time of sampling, all cohort members were nominally healthy, though unrecorded immune exposures were likely present. The donor was CMV seronegative and belonged to the group of 352 seronegative cohort members. A peripheral blood sample was collected from each donor, and TCR beta sequencing was performed on peripheral blood mononuclear cells. The Qiagen DNeasy Blood Extraction Kit was used to extract genomic DNA from the blood cell samples. Specimen: PBMCs. Recombination connected TRBV6-1 to TRBJ2-1, with TRBD1 as a weak D call on 6 bases. The TCR comes from a male donor in good health and CMV-seronegative. This receptor has the CDR3 CASRGARPFNNEQFF. In nucleotides, the sequence is TGTGCCAGCAGGGGGGCTCGACCCTTCAACAATGAGCAGTTCTTC.